This TCR beta chain comes out of a study of blood T cell repertoires in COVID-19 (dated by TCRdb to the early 2020s). Background for the entire study: The collaborator samples originated in the United States, Italy and Spain and spanned the acute and convalescent phases of COVID-19. The samples were drawn from the first 160 participants of the ongoing ImmuneRACE study and from some 1,300 subjects provided by 6 global collaborators. A de-identified subject ID, COVID-19 status, age in years and sex were almost always included in the sample metadata. The repertoires were released in a freely available public database intended as a resource for research on the immune response to SARS-CoV-2. Subjects who had been exposed to COVID-19, were actively infected with it, or had recovered from it provided the deeply sampled blood TCRbeta repertoires that made up the dataset. Where HLA class I and class II types were available, the types were taken from metadata supplied by the sample provider, not from assay-based typing. The prospective study material was composed of cDNA or gDNA derived from T cells, B-cell-depleted T cells, or PBMCs. Overall study results and their limits: Clinical and demographic metadata were provided uncurated, with the amount varying by source and participant.

TCRbeta CDR3 regions were amplified from genomic DNA by means of the immunoSEQ Assay, a bias-controlled multiplex PCR. From the authors' description of their analysis: Within the assay, amplification of reference gene primers was used to estimate how many nucleated cells each sample contained. To quantify the absolute abundance of each unique TCRbeta CDR3 rearrangement, sequence reads were collapsed and filtered. Productive Simpson clonality was computed per sample as the square root of Simpson's diversity index over productive rearrangements. What TCRdb holds here is the immuneACCESS table cut down to in-frame rearrangements. Part of the clones is not present; checked against another copy, under half of the missing clones reflect an unresolved V gene, and the others are unexplained. D and trimming were read from the DNA, whereas the V and J calls and clone size are those reported in that table. The sample table records about 150,000 clones; around 91% of these occur just once. The ten largest clones capture 15% of the sample.

Of note for this clone: Its recognized antigen is unknown. Qualities for individual bases were not recorded, and no much larger clone is one base off.

Collaborating institutions collected whole blood in K2EDTA tubes following their own protocols. For TCRbeta analysis, collaborators shipped samples as frozen whole blood, isolated PBMCs, or DNA extracted from either of those sample types. Counted from cysteine to phenylalanine, this CDR3 has 15 amino acids. Here the CDR3 DNA is all that survives: 45 bases in frame from base 1. CDR1 and CDR2, per the germline V gene, are MRHNA and SNTAGT. V is cut by 7 bases and J by 0 bases, and the space between the germline ends is 14 bases. Sequenced material: peripheral blood. The receptor chain draws on TRBV6-4 and TRBJ2-3, with TRBD1 as a weak D call on 5 bases. The source is a woman between 40 and 50 years old with acute or convalescent COVID-19. The nucleotide sequence is given as TGTGCCAGCAAGTCGCAGGGCAAAAGCACAGATACGCAGTATTTT. It translates as CASKSQGKSTDTQYF.